A selection of T cell receptor beta chains follows, all from one sample in a study of T cell repertoires in cytomegalovirus infection. Each CDR3 protein gets one entry after TCRdb re-called the reads with MiXCR. Here the sample spans some 440,000 distinct CDR3 sequences, 30% to 40% being singletons. The sequenced sample was PBMCs. The receptors originated from a human donor in good health (CMV status not recorded). Some clones in this sample may be carry-over from other donors' samples. Both conserved end residues are part of each CDR3. The order of the fields is D gene, V gene, J gene, clone size, CDR3 protein, CDR3 DNA. D genes are given only for firm matches. Clone size is stated in some rows and not others, as once, few, many or a class when expanded.

D: -
V: TRBV7-2
J: TRBJ2-7
size: -
CDR3: CASRANPPGDVVSQEQYF
DNA: TGTGCCAGCAGAGCTAACCCCCCCGGCGACGTTGTATCACAAGAGCAGTACTTC

D: TRBD1
V: TRBV6-1
J: TRBJ2-2
size: -
CDR3: CASNPDRALYTGELFF
DNA: TGTGCCAGCAATCCGGACAGGGCACTCTACACCGGGGAGCTGTTTTTT

D: -
V: TRBV15
J: TRBJ1-1
size: -
CDR3: CATSGSGLRTEAFF
DNA: TGTGCCACCAGCGGGTCGGGGTTAAGGACTGAAGCTTTCTTT

D: -
V: TRBV11-1
J: TRBJ1-4
size: -
CDR3: CASSAGLNEKLFF
DNA: TGTGCCAGCAGCGCGGGGCTCAATGAAAAACTGTTTTTT

D: TRBD2
V: TRBV20-1
J: TRBJ2-3
size: -
CDR3: CSAREGGGAKDTQYF
DNA: TGCAGTGCTAGAGAAGGCGGGGGGGCCAAGGATACGCAGTATTTT

D: -
V: TRBV6-6
J: TRBJ2-7
size: -
CDR3: CASTHTVVGWPYEQYF
DNA: TGTGCCAGCACTCACACCGTGGTAGGCTGGCCCTACGAGCAGTACTTC

D: -
V: TRBV19
J: TRBJ1-1
size: -
CDR3: CASSIAGNRGTEAFF
DNA: TGTGCCAGTAGTATAGCCGGAAACCGCGGCACTGAAGCTTTCTTT

D: -
V: TRBV6-1
J: TRBJ2-7
size: few
CDR3: CASTNGGQRGEQYF
DNA: TGTGCCAGCACCAACGGGGGACAGAGGGGCGAGCAGTACTTC

D: TRBD2
V: TRBV7-2
J: TRBJ2-5
size: many
CDR3: CASSLSGGLGETQYF
DNA: TGTGCCAGCAGCTTGAGCGGGGGGCTGGGGGAGACCCAGTACTTC

D: TRBD1
V: TRBV27
J: TRBJ2-7
size: -
CDR3: CASSPIAVGTGEQYF
DNA: TGTGCCAGCAGTCCAATAGCGGTCGGGACAGGGGAGCAGTACTTC

D: TRBD2
V: TRBV19
J: TRBJ2-5
size: -
CDR3: CASTLRLAEQETQYF
DNA: TGTGCCAGTACTCTCAGACTAGCGGAACAAGAGACCCAGTACTTC

D: -
V: TRBV6-1
J: TRBJ2-7
size: -
CDR3: CASNSLGDSYEQYF
DNA: TGTGCCAGCAATTCCTTAGGGGACTCCTACGAGCAGTACTTC

D: TRBD1
V: TRBV4-2
J: TRBJ1-5
size: many
CDR3: CASSRNDRGNQPQHF
DNA: TGTGCCAGCAGCCGGAACGACAGGGGCAATCAGCCCCAGCATTTT

D: TRBD2
V: TRBV27
J: TRBJ2-7
size: -
CDR3: CASRALRGGSYEQYF
DNA: TGTGCCAGCAGGGCCTTGCGGGGGGGCTCCTACGAGCAGTACTTC

D: TRBD2
V: TRBV5-6
J: TRBJ2-7
size: -
CDR3: CASSLWGLAGSYEQYF
DNA: TGTGCCAGCAGCTTGTGGGGACTAGCGGGTTCCTACGAGCAGTACTTC

D: TRBD2
V: TRBV7-6
J: TRBJ2-1
size: -
CDR3: CASSPTLAGGVYKEQFF
DNA: TGTGCCAGCAGCCCAACGTTAGCGGGGGGTGTATACAAGGAGCAGTTCTTC

D: TRBD1
V: TRBV7-9
J: TRBJ1-2
size: -
CDR3: CACSFDRATF
DNA: TGTGCCTGCAGCTTCGACAGGGCCACCTTC